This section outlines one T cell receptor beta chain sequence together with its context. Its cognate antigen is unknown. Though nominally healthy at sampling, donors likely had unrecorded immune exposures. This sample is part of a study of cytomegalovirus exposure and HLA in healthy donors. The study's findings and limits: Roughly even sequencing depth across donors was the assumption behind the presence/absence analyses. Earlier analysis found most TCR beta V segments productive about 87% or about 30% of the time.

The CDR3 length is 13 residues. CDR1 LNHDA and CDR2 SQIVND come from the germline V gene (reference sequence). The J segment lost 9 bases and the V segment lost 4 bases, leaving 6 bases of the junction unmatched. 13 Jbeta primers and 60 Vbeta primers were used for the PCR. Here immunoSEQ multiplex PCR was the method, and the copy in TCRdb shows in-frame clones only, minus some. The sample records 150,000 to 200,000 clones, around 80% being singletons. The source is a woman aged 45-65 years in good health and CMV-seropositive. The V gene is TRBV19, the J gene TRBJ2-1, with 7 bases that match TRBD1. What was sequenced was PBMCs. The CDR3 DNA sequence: TGTGCCAGTAGTAAGACAGGGCTGGCTGAGCAGTTCTTC. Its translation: CASSKTGLAEQFF.